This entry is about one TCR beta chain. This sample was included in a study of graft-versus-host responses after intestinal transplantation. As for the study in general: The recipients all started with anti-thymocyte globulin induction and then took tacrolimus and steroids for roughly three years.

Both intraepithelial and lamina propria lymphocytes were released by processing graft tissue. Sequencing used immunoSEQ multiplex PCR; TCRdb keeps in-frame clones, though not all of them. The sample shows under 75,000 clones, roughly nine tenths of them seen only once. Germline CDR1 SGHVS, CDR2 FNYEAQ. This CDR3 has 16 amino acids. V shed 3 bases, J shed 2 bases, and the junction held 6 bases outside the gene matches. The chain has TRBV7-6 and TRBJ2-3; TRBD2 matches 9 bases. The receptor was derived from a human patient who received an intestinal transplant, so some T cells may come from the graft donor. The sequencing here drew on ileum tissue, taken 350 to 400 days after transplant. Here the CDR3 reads CASSFPTSGPTDTQYF. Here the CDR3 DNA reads TGTGCCAGCAGCTTCCCGACTAGCGGACCCACAGATACGCAGTATTTT.